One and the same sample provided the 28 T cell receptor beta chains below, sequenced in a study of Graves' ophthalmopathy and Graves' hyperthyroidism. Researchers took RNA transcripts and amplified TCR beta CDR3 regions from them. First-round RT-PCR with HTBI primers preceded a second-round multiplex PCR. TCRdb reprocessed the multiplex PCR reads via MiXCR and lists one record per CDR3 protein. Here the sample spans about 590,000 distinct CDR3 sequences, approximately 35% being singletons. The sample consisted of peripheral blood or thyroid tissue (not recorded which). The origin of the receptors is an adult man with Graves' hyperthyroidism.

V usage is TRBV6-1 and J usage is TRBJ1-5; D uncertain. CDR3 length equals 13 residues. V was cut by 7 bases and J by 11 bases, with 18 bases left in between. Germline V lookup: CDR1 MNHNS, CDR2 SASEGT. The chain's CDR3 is CASTQRYQETQHF. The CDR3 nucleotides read TGTGCCAGCACACAGAGGTACCAAGAGACCCAGCATTTT.

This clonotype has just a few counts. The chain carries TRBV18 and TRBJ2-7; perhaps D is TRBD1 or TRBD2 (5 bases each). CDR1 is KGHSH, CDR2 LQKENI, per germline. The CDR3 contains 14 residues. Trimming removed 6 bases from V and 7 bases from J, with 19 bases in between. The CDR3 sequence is CASSPGRDPNEQYF. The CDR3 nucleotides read TGTGCCAGCTCTCCCGGACGGGACCCCAATGAGCAGTACTTC.

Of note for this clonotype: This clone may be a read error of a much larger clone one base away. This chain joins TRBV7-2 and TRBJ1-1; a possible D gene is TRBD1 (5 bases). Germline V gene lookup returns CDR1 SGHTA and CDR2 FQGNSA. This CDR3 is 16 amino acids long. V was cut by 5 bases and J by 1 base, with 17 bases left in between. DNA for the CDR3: TGTGCCAGCAGCCTCCCTAGGTGGCAGGGGAACACTGAAGCTTTCTTT. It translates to CASSLPRWQGNTEAFF.

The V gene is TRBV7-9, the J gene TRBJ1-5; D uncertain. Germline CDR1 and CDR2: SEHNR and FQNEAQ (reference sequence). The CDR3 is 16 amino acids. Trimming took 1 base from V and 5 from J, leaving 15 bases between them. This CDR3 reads CASSLGPSPVDQPQHF. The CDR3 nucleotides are TGTGCCAGCAGCTTAGGGCCAAGCCCAGTAGATCAGCCCCAGCATTTT.

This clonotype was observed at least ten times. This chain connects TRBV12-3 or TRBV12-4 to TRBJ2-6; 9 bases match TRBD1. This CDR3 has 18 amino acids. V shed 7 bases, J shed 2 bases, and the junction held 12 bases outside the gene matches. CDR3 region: CASKQTGTGSPGANVLTF. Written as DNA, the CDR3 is TGTGCCAGCAAACAAACCGGGACAGGGTCCCCTGGGGCCAACGTCCTGACTTTC.

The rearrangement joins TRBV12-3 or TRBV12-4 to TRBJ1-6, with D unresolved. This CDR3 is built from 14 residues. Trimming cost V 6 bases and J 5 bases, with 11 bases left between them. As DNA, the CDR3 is TGTGCCAGCAGGGAGAGTGGGAATAATTCACCCCTCCACTTT. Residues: CASRESGNNSPLHF.

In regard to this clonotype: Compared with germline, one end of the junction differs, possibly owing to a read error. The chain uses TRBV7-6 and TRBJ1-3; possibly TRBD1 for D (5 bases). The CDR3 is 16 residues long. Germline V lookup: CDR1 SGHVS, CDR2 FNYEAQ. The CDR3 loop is CAGSLAEGKGGYTIYF. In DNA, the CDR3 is TGTGCCGGCAGCTTAGCGGAGGGGAAGGGAGGCTACACCATATATTTT.

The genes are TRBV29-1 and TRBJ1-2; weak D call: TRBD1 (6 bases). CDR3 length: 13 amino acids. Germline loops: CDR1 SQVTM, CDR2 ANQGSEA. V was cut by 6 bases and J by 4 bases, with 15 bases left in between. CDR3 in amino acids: CSVVGGRGYGYTF. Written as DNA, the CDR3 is TGCAGCGTAGTCGGGGGGCGCGGCTATGGCTACACCTTC. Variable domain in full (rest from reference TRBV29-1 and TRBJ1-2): SAVISQKPSRDICQRGTSLTIQCQVDSQVTMMFWYRQQPGQSLTLIATANQGSEATYESGFVIDKFPISRPNLTFSTLTVSNMSPEDSSIYLCSVVGGRGYGYTFGSGTRLTVV.

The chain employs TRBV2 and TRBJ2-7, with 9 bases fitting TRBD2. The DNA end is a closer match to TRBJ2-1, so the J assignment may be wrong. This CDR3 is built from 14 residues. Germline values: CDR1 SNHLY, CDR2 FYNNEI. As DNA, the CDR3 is TGTGCCAGCACCTATAGCGGGAGAGGCAATGAGCAGTTCTTC. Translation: CASTYSGRGNEQFF.

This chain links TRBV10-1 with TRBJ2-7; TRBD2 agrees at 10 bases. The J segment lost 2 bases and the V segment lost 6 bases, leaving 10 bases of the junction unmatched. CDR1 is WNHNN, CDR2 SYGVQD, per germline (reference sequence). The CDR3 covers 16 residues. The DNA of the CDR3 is TGCGCCAGCAGCCAAGCGGGAGGGGCACCCACCTACGAGCAGTACTTC. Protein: CASSQAGGAPTYEQYF.

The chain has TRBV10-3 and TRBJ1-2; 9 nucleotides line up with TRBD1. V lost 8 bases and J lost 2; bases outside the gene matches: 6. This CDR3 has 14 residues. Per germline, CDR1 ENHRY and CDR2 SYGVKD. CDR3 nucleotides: TGTGCCATCGGAACAGGGACAGGGAACTATGGCTACACCTTC. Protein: CAIGTGTGNYGYTF.

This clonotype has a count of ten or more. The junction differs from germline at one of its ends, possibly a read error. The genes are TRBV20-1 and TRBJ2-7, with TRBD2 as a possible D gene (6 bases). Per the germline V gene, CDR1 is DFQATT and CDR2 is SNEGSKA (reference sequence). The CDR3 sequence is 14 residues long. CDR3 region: CSARGPGRRGEQCF. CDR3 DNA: TGCAGTGCTAGAGGCCCGGGGAGGAGAGGCGAGCAGTGCTTC.

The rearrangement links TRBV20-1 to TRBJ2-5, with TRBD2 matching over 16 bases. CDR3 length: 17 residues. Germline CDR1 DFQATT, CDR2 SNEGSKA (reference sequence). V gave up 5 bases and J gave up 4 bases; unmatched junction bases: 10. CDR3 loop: CSAAGLAGGPGAETQYF. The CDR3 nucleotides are TGCAGTGCTGCGGGACTAGCGGGGGGGCCGGGTGCAGAGACCCAGTACTTC.

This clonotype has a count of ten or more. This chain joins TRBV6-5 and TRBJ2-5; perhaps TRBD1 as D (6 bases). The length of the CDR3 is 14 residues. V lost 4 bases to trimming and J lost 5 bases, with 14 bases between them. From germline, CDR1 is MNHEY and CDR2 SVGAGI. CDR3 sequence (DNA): TGTGCCAGCAGTTTCACAGGGTTATGGGAGACCCAGTACTTC. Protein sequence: CASSFTGLWETQYF.

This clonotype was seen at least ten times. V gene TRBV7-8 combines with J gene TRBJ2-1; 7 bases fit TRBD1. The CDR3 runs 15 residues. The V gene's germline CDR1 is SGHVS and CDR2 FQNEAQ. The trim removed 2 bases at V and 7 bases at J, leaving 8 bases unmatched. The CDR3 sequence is CASSLFTGVKNEQFF. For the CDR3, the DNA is TGTGCCAGCAGCTTATTTACAGGGGTTAAGAATGAGCAGTTCTTC.

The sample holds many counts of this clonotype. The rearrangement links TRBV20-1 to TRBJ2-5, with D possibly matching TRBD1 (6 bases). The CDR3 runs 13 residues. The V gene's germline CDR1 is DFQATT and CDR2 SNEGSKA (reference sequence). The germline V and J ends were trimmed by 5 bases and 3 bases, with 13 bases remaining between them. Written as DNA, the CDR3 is TGCAGTGCTTCCCCACAGGGTAAAGAGACCCAGTACTTC. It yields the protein CSASPQGKETQYF.

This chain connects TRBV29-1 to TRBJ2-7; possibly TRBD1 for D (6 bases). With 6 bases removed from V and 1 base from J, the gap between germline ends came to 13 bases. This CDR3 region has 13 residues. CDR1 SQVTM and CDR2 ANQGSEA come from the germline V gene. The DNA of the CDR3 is TGCAGCGTGGTAACAGGGAGTTCCTACGAGCAGTACTTC. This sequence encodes CSVVTGSSYEQYF.

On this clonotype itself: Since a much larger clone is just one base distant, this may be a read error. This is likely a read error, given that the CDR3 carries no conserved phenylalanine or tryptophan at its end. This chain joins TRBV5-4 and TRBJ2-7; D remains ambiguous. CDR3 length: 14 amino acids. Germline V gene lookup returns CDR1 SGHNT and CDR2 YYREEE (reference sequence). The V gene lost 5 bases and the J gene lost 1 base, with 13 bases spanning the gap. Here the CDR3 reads CASSEWVGSYEQYS. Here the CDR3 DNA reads TGTGCCAGCAGTGAATGGGTGGGTTCCTACGAGCAGTACTCC.

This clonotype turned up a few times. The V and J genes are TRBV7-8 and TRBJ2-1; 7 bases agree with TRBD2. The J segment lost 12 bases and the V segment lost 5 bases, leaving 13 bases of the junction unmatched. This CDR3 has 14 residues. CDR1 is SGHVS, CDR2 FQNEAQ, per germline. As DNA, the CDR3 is TGTGCCAGCAGCAACCCGACTAGCCTTAATCTGCAGTTCTTC. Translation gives CASSNPTSLNLQFF.

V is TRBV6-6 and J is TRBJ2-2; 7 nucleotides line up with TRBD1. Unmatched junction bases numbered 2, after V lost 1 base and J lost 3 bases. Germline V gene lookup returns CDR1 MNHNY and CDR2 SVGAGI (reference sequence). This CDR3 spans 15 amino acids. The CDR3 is CASSYYRGHTGELFF. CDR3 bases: TGTGCCAGCAGTTACTACAGGGGTCACACCGGGGAGCTGTTTTTT.

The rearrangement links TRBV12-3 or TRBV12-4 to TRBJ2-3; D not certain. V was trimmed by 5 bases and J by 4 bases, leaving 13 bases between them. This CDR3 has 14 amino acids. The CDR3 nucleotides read TGTGCCAGCAGTAAACGGGTTGGAGCAGATACGCAGTATTTT. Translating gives CASSKRVGADTQYF.

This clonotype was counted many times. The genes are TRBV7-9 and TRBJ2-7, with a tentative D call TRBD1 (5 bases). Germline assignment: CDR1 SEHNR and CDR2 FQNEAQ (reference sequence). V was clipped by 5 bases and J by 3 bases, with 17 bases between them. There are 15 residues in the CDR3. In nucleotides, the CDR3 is TGTGCCAGCAGCGGAGTGAAGGGGTATGACTACGAGCAGTACTTC. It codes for CASSGVKGYDYEQYF.

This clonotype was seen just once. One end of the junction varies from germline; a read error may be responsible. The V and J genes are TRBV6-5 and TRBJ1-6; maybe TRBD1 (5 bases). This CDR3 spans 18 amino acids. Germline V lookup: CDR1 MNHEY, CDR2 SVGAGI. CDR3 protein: CASSYSRAGFGQSSPIHF. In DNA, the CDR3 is TGTGCCAGCAGTTACTCGAGGGCAGGGTTCGGGCAAAGCTCACCCATCCACTTT.

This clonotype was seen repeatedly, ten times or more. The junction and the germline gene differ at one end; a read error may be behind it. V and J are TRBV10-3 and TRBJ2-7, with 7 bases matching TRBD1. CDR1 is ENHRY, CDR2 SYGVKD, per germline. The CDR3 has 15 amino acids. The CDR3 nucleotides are TGTGCCAGCAGTTCCCTGGACAGGAATTCCTACGAGCAGTACTTC. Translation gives CASSSLDRNSYEQYF.

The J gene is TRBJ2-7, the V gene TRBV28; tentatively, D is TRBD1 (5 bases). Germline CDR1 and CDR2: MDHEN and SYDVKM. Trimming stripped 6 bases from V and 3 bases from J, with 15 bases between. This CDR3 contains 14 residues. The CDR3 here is CASSPPLDSYEQYF. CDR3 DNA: TGTGCCAGCAGCCCTCCCCTCGACAGCTACGAGCAGTACTTC.

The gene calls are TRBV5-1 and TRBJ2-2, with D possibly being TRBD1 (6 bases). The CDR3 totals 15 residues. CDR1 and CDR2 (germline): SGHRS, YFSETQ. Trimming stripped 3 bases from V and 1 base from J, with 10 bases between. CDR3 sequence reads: CASSSKTGNTGELFF. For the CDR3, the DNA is TGCGCCAGCAGCTCCAAGACAGGGAACACCGGGGAGCTGTTTTTT.

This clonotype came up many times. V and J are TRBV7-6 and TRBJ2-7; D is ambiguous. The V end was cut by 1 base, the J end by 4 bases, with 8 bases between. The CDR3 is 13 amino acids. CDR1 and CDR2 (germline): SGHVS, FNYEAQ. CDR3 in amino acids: CASSLEDVYEQYF. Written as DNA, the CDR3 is TGTGCCAGCAGCTTAGAGGATGTATACGAGCAGTACTTC.

This CDR3 is CASSVGTFPGELFF. The CDR3, as DNA: TGTGCCAGCAGCGTAGGAACCTTCCCCGGGGAGCTGTTTTTT. V usage is TRBV9 and J usage is TRBJ2-2, with D unclear. Germline V gene sequence: CDR1 SGDLS, CDR2 YYNGEE. This CDR3 contains 14 residues. The germline V and J ends were trimmed by 0 bases and 6 bases, with 9 bases remaining between them.